The entry below describes one TCR beta chain. Its antigen is currently not known. One base away there is no much larger clone; base qualities are not given. For CDR1 and CDR2, the germline V gene lists SGHTA and FQGNSA. Including the terminal cysteine and phenylalanine, the CDR3 comprises 16 residues. Only CDR3 DNA is held: 48 bases, read in frame from base 1. V is clipped by 2 bases and J by 0 bases, and the sequence between their germline boundaries is 11 bases long. Using the deep immunoSEQ assay, multiplex PCR amplified TCR CDR3 regions from genomic DNA. Extracted genomic DNA from each cell subset was spread evenly across all wells of several immunoSEQ 96-well plates, with each plate serving as a replicate. For sorted subsets, 200 ng of genomic DNA, equivalent to some 30,000 T cell genomes, went into each replicate PCR. Purified libraries were quantified with a Qubit 3.0 fluorometer, sized on a Bioanalyzer 2100, and re-quantified with the KAPA Library Quantification kit. Every immunoSEQ 96-well plate was sequenced on a dedicated single-read 150-cycle Illumina NextSeq 550 flow cell. Turning to the authors' computational methods: Because the immunoSEQ output included only junctional sequences and no quality scores, the filtering could not be the same as the filtering used for full-length reads. To assign V/J genes and CDR3, sequences were annotated using PyIR, a Python wrapper for IgBLAST v1.9, with IMGT germline references. Reads were removed for weak V/J assignments (E-value above 1e-6), missing CDR3, stop codons, out-of-frame junctions, or ambiguous translated residues. V3J clonotypes were defined as sequences sharing an identical inferred V gene, J gene, and CDR3 amino acid sequence. Percentage overlap between repertoires was calculated by dividing the number of shared unique clonotypes by the size of the smaller repertoire. RTK rarefaction, the Chao1 estimator, and Recon v2.1 estimates of unobserved clonotypes were used to assess repertoire richness. Generation probabilities for all TCRbeta clonotypes obtained by the gDNA method from a handful of donors were computed using OLGA. This immuneACCESS table, as held by TCRdb, lists in-frame sequences with V and J called but not all clones. Of the missing ones, under half trace to an unresolved V gene in checked studies; the others have no known cause. The V and J calls and clone size come from that table; D and trimming were worked out from the DNA. This sample gives some 2,100,000 clones in total; approximately 95% of them show up just once. Approximately 0.13% of the sample is held by the ten biggest clonotypes.

These data originate in a study of shared clonotypes between healthy human individuals (dated by TCRdb to about 2020). Study-wide context: A couple of women and a few men aged 18 to 49 years were included in the cohort. To increase sequencing depth and limit assay-specific biases, TCR repertoire library preparation and sequencing were carried out by different laboratories using diverse techniques. To estimate repertoire size and how much clonotypes are shared between individuals, the study performed deep sequencing of blood TCR repertoires from roughly five healthy adults. For each donor, three plates each were used for CD4 naive and CD4 memory, two plates were used for CD8 naive, and one plate was used for CD8 memory. Per donor, leukapheresis produced somewhere between about 0.9 and 9.5 billion PBMCs. The research as a whole found: Naive subsets generally had larger estimated clonotype richness than memory subsets. Sampling was restricted to blood, and TCR repertoires in tissues likely differ from the TCR repertoires found in blood. Sharing across a few donors was observed for about 5% of naive CD4, less than 4% of naive CD8, 2.3% of memory CD4, and roughly 0.4% of memory CD8 clonotypes. Incomplete sequencing was indicated by rarefaction of sorted-subset datasets, despite the large sequencing depth. Clonotypes shared by all four sorted-subset donors showed higher generation probabilities than non-shared clonotypes. Because the study included only a small number of donors, the genetic and exposure-history diversity represented was limited. Based on pairwise subsampling, the degree of clonotype sharing among donors was expected to be affected by sequencing depth.

The donors were healthy, HIV-negative adults who had no recently reported acute infections or vaccinations. Every donor was a Caucasian adult living in Nashville, Tennessee, USA. CD4+ T cells were enriched through magnetic negative selection, after which naive cells were positively selected on CD45RA and the remaining negative fraction served as the memory subset. Blood was collected by leukapheresis, and PBMCs were isolated by Ficoll-Histopaque density gradient centrifugation and then cryopreserved in liquid nitrogen vapor phase. Analytical flow cytometry was used to check the purity and quantity of each magnetically sorted T cell population. From each sorted fraction, genomic DNA was isolated and quantified by UV absorbance on a Nanodrop 2000c.

Sequenced material: naive CD4+ T cells sorted from blood. The sample's cell subset or site, from its label and the paper: CD45RA+ positively selected. Recombination joined TRBV7-2 with TRBJ2-4, with no reliable assignment of the D segment. The source of this sequence is a man between 18 and 35 years old in good health. The DNA sequence is as follows: TGTGCCAGCAGCTTAATTACATTGCAAGCCAAAAACATTCAGTACTTC. Its coded protein is CASSLITLQAKNIQYF. With the rest looked up from the reference TRBV7-2 and TRBJ2-4 genes rather than sequenced, the full variable domain is GAGVSQSPSNKVTEKGKDVELRCDPISGHTALYWYRQSLGQGLEFLIYFQGNSAPDKSGLPSDRFSAERTGGSVSTLTIQRTQQEDSAVYLCASSLITLQAKNIQYFGAGTRLSVL.